This paragraph reports one T cell receptor beta chain. Its specificity is not known. This CDR3 is built from 16 residues. Trimming stripped 1 base from V and 3 bases from J, with 13 bases between. Germline V lookup: CDR1 SGHTA, CDR2 FQGNSA. TCRdb passed the reads through MiXCR, listing each CDR3 protein once. The repertoire holds some 130,000 distinct CDR3 sequences, with roughly a quarter as singletons. This record comes from a study of T cell repertoires in cytomegalovirus infection. Across the whole study: Public TCR beta signatures were indicative of both CMV infection and a matching HLA type.

Broader study findings: Within the response measured ex vivo, HLA-C-restricted CMV-specific TCR beta clonotypes were dominant.

Sequenced material: PBMCs, sequenced either directly or after in vitro stimulation (not recorded which). The sequence was collected from a human donor in good health (CMV status not recorded). Some clones in this sample may be carry-over from other donors' samples. The chain carries TRBV7-2 and TRBJ2-1, with D perhaps matching TRBD2 (5 bases). In DNA form, the CDR3 reads TGTGCCAGCAGCTTAGTGGGAGCGAACCTCTACAATGAGCAGTTCTTC. Residues: CASSLVGANLYNEQFF.